This TCR beta chain appears in the sequencing data of a study of neurological immune-mediated disorders. Time point here: longitudinal time-point 1 (baseline). TCRdb recomputed calls from the 5' RACE reads with MiXCR, one row per CDR3 protein. The sample carries tens of thousands of distinct CDR3 sequences, 3% to 3.5% recorded once. The sample holds many counts of this clonotype. This TCR derives from a woman aged 55-70 years with multiple sclerosis. The sequencing sample was made of PBMCs.

CDR3 protein: CASSLQGTPEAFF. CDR3 sequence (DNA): TGTGCCAGCAGCTTACAGGGGACCCCTGAAGCTTTCTTT. The genes are TRBV7-9 and TRBJ1-1; perhaps TRBD1 as D (6 bases). The germline V and J ends were trimmed by 2 bases and 6 bases, with 10 bases remaining between them. The CDR3 spans 13 residues. The germline V gene has CDR1 SEHNR and CDR2 FQNEAQ (reference sequence).